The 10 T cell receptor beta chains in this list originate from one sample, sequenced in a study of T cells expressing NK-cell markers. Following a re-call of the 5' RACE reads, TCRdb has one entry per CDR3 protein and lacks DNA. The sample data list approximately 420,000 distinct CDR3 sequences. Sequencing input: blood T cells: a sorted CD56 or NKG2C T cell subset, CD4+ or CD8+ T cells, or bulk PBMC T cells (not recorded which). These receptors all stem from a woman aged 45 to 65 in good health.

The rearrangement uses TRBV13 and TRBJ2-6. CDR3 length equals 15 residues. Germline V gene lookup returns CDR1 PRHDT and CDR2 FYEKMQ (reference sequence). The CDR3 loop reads CASSLGTVGANVLTF.

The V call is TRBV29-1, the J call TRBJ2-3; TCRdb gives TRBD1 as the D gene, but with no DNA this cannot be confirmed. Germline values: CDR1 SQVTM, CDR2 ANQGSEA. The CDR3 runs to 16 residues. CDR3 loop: CSVEGGTGGYTDTQYF.

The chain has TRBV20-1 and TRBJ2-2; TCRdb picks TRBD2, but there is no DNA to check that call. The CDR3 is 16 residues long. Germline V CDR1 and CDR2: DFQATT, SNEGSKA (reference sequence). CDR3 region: CSATKGLAGATGELFF.

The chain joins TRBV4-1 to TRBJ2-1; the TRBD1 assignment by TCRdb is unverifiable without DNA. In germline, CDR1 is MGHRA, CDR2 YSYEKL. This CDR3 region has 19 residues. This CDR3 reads CASSERAGEGQYPYNEQFF.

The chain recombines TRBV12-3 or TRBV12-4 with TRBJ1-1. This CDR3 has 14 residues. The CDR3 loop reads CASSHIGKNTEAFF.

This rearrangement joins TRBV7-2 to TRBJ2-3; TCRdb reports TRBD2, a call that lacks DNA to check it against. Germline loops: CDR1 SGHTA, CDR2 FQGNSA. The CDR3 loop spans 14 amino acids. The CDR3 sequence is CASSQTSGQHTQYF.

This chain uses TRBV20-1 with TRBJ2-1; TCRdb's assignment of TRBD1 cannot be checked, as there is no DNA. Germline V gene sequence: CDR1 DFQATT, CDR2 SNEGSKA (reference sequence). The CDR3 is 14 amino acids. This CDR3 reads CSARAALSLNEQFF.

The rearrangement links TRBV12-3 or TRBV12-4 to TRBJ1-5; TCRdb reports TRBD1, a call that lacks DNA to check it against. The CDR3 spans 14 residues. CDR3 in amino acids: CASSWGFRDQPQHF.

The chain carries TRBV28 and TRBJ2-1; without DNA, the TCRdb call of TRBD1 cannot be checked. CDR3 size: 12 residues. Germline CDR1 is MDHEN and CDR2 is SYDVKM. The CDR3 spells CASSFGGFGVFF.

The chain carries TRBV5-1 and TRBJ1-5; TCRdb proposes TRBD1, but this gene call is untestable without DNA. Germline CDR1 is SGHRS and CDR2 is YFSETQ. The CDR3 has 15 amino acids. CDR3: CASSLGGTGPEPQHF.